This record covers a single TCR beta chain. Its binding antigen is unknown. The input lacks base qualities; no much larger clone sits a single base away. Read against the paper, the sample's time point label means: pretreatment peripheral blood. A cohort of 25 to 30 patients with locally advanced or metastatic urothelial carcinoma, treated at Memorial Sloan Kettering on a trial protocol, was included. Peripheral blood mononuclear cells were collected pretreatment and during treatment, at between 1 and 8 total time points per patient. The Qiagen DNeasy Blood extraction kit was used to purify genomic DNA from total PBMCs and from tumor samples. PBMCs were collected pretreatment and during treatment, and were isolated and stored as previously described. This sample stems from a study of PD-L1 blockade in urothelial cancer (dated by TCRdb to 2015 to 2018). Context from the whole study: Every patient began therapy in the mid-2010s and was given atezolizumab 1,200 mg intravenously every 3 weeks. About 85% of the roughly 29 patients were identified as males with urothelial cancer of bladder origin, and a prior smoking history was reported by 18 of 29 patients. An ECOG performance status of 0 or 1 was recorded for the patients, and 0 to 3 prior chemotherapy regimens had been received by the patients. Blood samples were analyzed at 3 weeks after treatment start (second dose) and at 6 weeks after treatment start. Blood samples gave a median of about 130,000 T cells and approximately 80,000 unique TCRs, with a median clonality of 0.080. The study, an exploratory multi-omic analysis, examined somatic, immune and clinical correlates of response to PD-L1 blockade with atezolizumab in urothelial cancer. Pretreatment tumor samples, along with matched peripheral blood serially collected before and after atezolizumab treatment, were subjected to TCR sequencing. Durable clinical benefit was defined as a progression-free survival longer than 6 months, and TCR features were additionally tested against progression-free survival and overall survival. Whole exome sequencing and RNA sequencing of pretreatment tumors were performed alongside TCR sequencing in the same patients. Under 10 patients reached durable clinical benefit, while some 21 patients did not. Pretreatment blood TCR-seq was available for 27 to 30 patients, at least one posttreatment blood collection was obtained for around 25 patients, and tumor TCR-seq was available for around 25 patients.

The CDR3 has 19 amino acids, counting the end cysteine and phenylalanine. The DNA shown is the 57-base CDR3, in frame from base 1. Trimming costs V 7 bases and J 2 bases, and their ends lie 27 bases apart. CDR1 and CDR2, looked up from the germline V gene, are LGHNT and FRNRAP. Overall results and qualifications from the work: A pretreatment peripheral blood TCR clonality below the median was linked to improved progression-free and overall survival. Small sample size (n ≈ 30) and many exploratory analyses mean the results are intended to be hypothesis-generating. Patients with durable benefit showed greater expansion of tumor-associated TCR clones in peripheral blood 3 weeks after starting treatment (n ≈ 23, p = 0.022).

To estimate absolute template abundance from read counts, synthetic TCR analog templates were spiked into each PCR. The immunoSEQ assay used bias-controlled V and J gene primers to amplify TCRbeta CDR3 regions from genomic DNA. Sequencing of rearranged TCRbeta segments was performed at approximately 20X coverage. As for the authors' bioinformatics: Clustering was used to correct sequencing errors, and CDR3s were annotated against IMGT to assign V, D and J genes. Out-of-frame and stop-codon sequences were excluded, and only productive TCRbeta rearrangements were used in downstream analyses. To compute clonality, Shannon entropy was normalized by the log of the number of unique productive sequences and then subtracted from one. Fisher's exact test with Benjamini-Hochberg correction, at a threshold of adjusted p below 0.01, was used to find clones that differed between time points or between blood and tumor. Held by TCRdb, this immuneACCESS table contains in-frame sequences only and omits some clones. Under half of the omission traces to an unresolved V gene where checked; the cause of the rest is unknown. Clonal size and the V and J genes are those of that table, whereas D and trimming came from the DNA. Across this sample there are approximately 52,000 clones, with around 75% seen only once. The ten largest clones add up to approximately 4% of the sample.

This sequence was found in a man between 65 and 85 years old with urothelial cancer. The rearranged chain carries TRBV12-5 and TRBJ1-5; the D gene identity is not certain. The sequencing used PBMCs, collected around atezolizumab (anti-PD-L1) treatment. The CDR3 here reads CASANRPRGGLAGNQPQHF. Here is the DNA: TGTGCTAGTGCCAACAGACCCCGTGGAGGTTTAGCAGGCAATCAGCCCCAGCATTTT.